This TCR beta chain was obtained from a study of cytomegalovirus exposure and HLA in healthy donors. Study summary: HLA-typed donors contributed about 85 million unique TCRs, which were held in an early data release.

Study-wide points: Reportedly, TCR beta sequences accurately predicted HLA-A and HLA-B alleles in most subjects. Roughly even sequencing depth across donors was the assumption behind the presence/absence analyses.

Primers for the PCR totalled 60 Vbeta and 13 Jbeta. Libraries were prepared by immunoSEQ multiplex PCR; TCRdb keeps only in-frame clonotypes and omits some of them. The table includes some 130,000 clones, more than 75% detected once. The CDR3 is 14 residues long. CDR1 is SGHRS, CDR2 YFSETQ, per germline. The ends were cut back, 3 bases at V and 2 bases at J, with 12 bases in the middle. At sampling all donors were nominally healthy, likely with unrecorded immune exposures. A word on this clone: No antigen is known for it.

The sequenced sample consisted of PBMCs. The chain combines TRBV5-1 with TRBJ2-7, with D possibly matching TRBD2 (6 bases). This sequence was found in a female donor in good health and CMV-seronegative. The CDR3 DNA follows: TGCGCCAGCAGCTCACACGGGAGTCCCTACGAGCAGTACTTC. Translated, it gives CASSSHGSPYEQYF.